This TCR beta chain was identified in a study of blood T cells in healthy people across ages. Overall study results and limits: Shifts in expanded clonotypes may have been confounded by donor CMV status, which was unknown. TCR beta diversity per million T cells fell roughly linearly with age. Investigators treated diversity estimates from one million T cells as underestimates.

The sample providers were healthy Caucasian people from Russia, aged about 6 to 90. A remark on this clonotype: Its specificity is not known.

Next came a second PCR, run for about 6 to 12 cycles, which used a sample-barcoded 5' primer along with a J-beta primer mix. In TCRdb, the 5' RACE reads were re-called with MiXCR into one record per CDR3 protein. Of about a million distinct CDR3 sequences detected, roughly 50% appear once; the ten largest clones hold about 22%. The material sequenced was blood. The sequence was obtained from a woman aged 55-75 years in good health.

The CDR3 loop is CASSHLREQFF. Written as DNA, the CDR3 is TGTGCCAGCAGCCACCTTAGGGAGCAGTTCTTC. The gene calls are TRBV3-1 and TRBJ2-1, with D uncertain. Trimming stripped 3 bases from V and 10 bases from J, with 7 bases between. The CDR3 sequence is 11 residues long. CDR1 and CDR2 (germline): LGHDT, YNNKEL (reference sequence).